The 17 T cell receptor beta chains given below trace back to one sample, sequenced in a study of CD8 T cell repertoires and HIV-1 epitope variants (dated by TCRdb to the early 2020s). The protocol used for the library was the immunoSEQ multiplex PCR assay. TCRdb holds this immuneACCESS table with in-frame rearrangements only. Some clones are missing; in checked studies, unresolved V genes explain under half, and the rest has no known cause. In all, the sample holds about 3,100 clones, and 69% of those were seen once. Clones ranked in the top ten supply roughly 42% of the sample. Their recognized antigens are unknown. The sample was cultured CD8+ T cells derived from PBMCs. Source of these receptors: a male donor with HIV.

The chain couples TRBV5-4 to TRBJ2-7, with 10 bases matching TRBD2. Germline CDR1 and CDR2: SGHNT and YYREEE (reference sequence). V trimming: 0 bases; J trimming: 5 bases; junction bases outside the gene matches: 5. The CDR3 is made up of 15 amino acids. The chain's CDR3 is CASSLVGTSVDEQYF. The CDR3 bases are TGTGCCAGCAGCTTGGTTGGGACTAGCGTGGACGAGCAGTACTTC.

The chain has TRBV27 and TRBJ2-1; possible D gene TRBD1, 6 bases. CDR1 is MNHEY and CDR2 is SMNVEV in the germline V gene (reference sequence). The CDR3 has 16 amino acids. V shed 2 bases and J shed 0 bases, with 11 bases lying between them. The CDR3 DNA is TGTGCCAGCAGTTTAGGTGCAGGGGCCTCCTACAATGAGCAGTTCTTC. Its protein is CASSLGAGASYNEQFF.

This clone was detected only a few times. The rearrangement links TRBV30 to TRBJ1-2, with 8 bases lining up with TRBD1. The CDR3 loop spans 13 amino acids. V shed 8 bases, J shed 4 bases, and the junction held 9 bases outside the gene matches. Germline CDR1 is GTSNPN and CDR2 is SVGIG (reference sequence). CDR3 residues: CAPTGGSFYGYTF. The DNA of the CDR3 is TGTGCCCCTACAGGGGGGTCCTTCTATGGCTACACCTTC.

This clone has more than one count but fewer than ten. J is TRBJ1-1 and V is TRBV7-9; possibly TRBD1 for D (5 bases). The CDR3 has 12 residues. V gave up 1 base and J gave up 8 bases, with 8 bases separating them. The germline V gene encodes CDR1 SEHNR and CDR2 FQNEAQ (reference sequence). The DNA of the CDR3 is TGTGCCAGCAGCTTAGGGGGGTCGGAAGCTTTCTTT. Its protein is CASSLGGSEAFF.

The chain joins TRBV7-6 to TRBJ2-5; 13 bases fit TRBD2. V lost 4 bases to trimming and J lost 4 bases; unmatched junction nucleotides: 12. This CDR3 comprises 18 residues. The germline V gene has CDR1 SGHVS and CDR2 FNYEAQ. Here the CDR3 DNA reads TGTGCCAGCAGCTACTTACCGGGGGGACTAGCGGGGTCAGAGACCCAGTACTTC. It is translated as CASSYLPGGLAGSETQYF.

This clone was detected once. The chain is built from TRBV6-6 and TRBJ2-5; maybe TRBD1 (5 bases). The CDR3 loop spans 15 amino acids. The V gene's germline CDR1 is MNHNY and CDR2 SVGAGI (reference sequence). V shed 6 bases and J shed 4 bases, with 18 bases lying between them. This chain's CDR3 is CASSYEAGLRETQYF. The CDR3 DNA follows: TGTGCCAGCAGCTACGAGGCAGGGCTACGAGAGACCCAGTACTTC.

The J gene is TRBJ2-7, the V gene TRBV6-1; D possibly uses TRBD1 or TRBD2 (6 bases each). Per germline, CDR1 MNHNS and CDR2 SASEGT. V was shortened by 1 base and J by 7 bases, with 17 bases between the two germline ends. The CDR3 has 15 residues. CDR3 DNA sequence: TGTGCCAGCAGTGAAGATGGAGGGGGGATGTGGGAGCAGTACTTC. This encodes CASSEDGGGMWEQYF.

The gene calls are TRBV15 and TRBJ2-1; 9 positions match TRBD2. Germline-derived CDR1 and CDR2 are LNHNV and YYDKDF (reference sequence). V lost 9 bases and J lost 5; bases outside the gene matches: 8. The CDR3 contains 14 residues. In DNA form, the CDR3 reads TGTGCCACTACCCGAGAGCGGGAGGACAATGAGCAGTTCTTC. This encodes CATTREREDNEQFF.

This chain connects TRBV19 to TRBJ2-7, with 11 nucleotides matching TRBD1. The length of the CDR3 is 14 residues. The germline gives CDR1 LNHDA, CDR2 SQIVND (reference sequence). V was clipped by 6 bases and J by 6 bases; unmatched bases: 7. CDR3 residues: CASSGTGGMGEQYF. The DNA of the CDR3 is TGTGCCAGTAGCGGGACAGGGGGTATGGGCGAGCAGTACTTC.

V gene TRBV6-1 combines with J gene TRBJ2-7; possibly TRBD1 for D (5 bases). The CDR3 extends over 14 amino acids. Germline V lookup: CDR1 MNHNS, CDR2 SASEGT. V was shortened by 3 bases and J by 0 bases, with 9 bases between the two germline ends. In nucleotides, the CDR3 is TGTGCCAGCAGTGATCAGGGAAGCTCCTACGAGCAGTACTTC. It encodes CASSDQGSSYEQYF.

The chain employs TRBV5-6 and TRBJ2-5; D may correspond to TRBD1 or TRBD2 (5 bases each). V was cut by 4 bases and J by 2 bases, with 9 bases left in between. The CDR3 has 13 amino acids. Germline CDR1 SGHDT, CDR2 YYEEEE. In DNA, the CDR3 is TGTGCCAGCAGCCTCGGGGCGCAAGAGACCCAGTACTTC. Translating it yields CASSLGAQETQYF.

J is TRBJ2-7 and V is TRBV27; 10 nucleotides line up with TRBD2. The CDR3 is 22 amino acids. Germline V lookup: CDR1 MNHEY, CDR2 SMNVEV (reference sequence). Trimming cost V 10 bases and J 0 bases; bases outside gene matches: 30. The CDR3 DNA follows: TGTGCCACCAGACATATTAGAAGGGAGTGGGTACTAGCGGGACCTATCTCCTACGAGCAGTACTTC. Translating gives CATRHIRREWVLAGPISYEQYF.

This clone occurred a few times. This chain uses TRBV11-1 with TRBJ1-1; 9 nucleotides agree with TRBD1. CDR1 is SGHAT, CDR2 FQDESV, per germline (reference sequence). V was pared by 5 bases and J by 5 bases, with 3 bases of the junction left unmatched. There are 13 residues in the CDR3. The CDR3 sequence: CASSLGQGTEAFF. The CDR3 coding sequence is TGTGCCAGCAGCCTGGGACAGGGAACTGAAGCTTTCTTT.

The chain combines TRBV9 with TRBJ2-3; no definite D call. Germline loops: CDR1 SGDLS, CDR2 YYNGEE. The V end lost 4 bases, the J end lost 5 bases, and 11 bases lay between the germline ends. This CDR3 has 13 residues. CDR3 sequence: CASSSIPEDTQYF. CDR3 nucleotides: TGTGCCAGCAGCTCGATCCCAGAAGATACGCAGTATTTT.

This clone is a singleton in its sample. This rearrangement joins TRBV5-4 to TRBJ2-1, with D unclear. Germline V CDR1 and CDR2: SGHNT, YYREEE (reference sequence). Trimming stripped 2 bases from V and 7 bases from J, with 10 bases between. The CDR3 spans 13 residues. For the CDR3, the DNA is TGTGCCAGCAGCTTCGCGAGTGTTAATGAGCAGTTCTTC. Its protein product is CASSFASVNEQFF.

The chain carries TRBV7-9 and TRBJ2-5, with 8 bases identical to TRBD2. Germline V gene lookup returns CDR1 SEHNR and CDR2 FQNEAQ (reference sequence). V lost 4 bases to trimming and J lost 1 base; unmatched junction nucleotides: 5. CDR3 length equals 15 residues. CDR3 sequence: CASSSARGGQETQYF. CDR3 bases: TGTGCCAGCAGCTCAGCTCGGGGGGGCCAAGAGACCCAGTACTTC.

The genes are TRBV29-1 and TRBJ1-1; TRBD1 agrees at 8 bases. Looked up from germline, CDR1 is SQVTM and CDR2 is ANQGSEA. The length of the CDR3 is 15 residues. With 0 bases clipped from V and 5 bases from J, the junction kept 8 bases outside the gene matches. The CDR3 nucleotides read TGCAGCGTTGAAGAGAGGGGACAGGAAATTACTGAAGCTTTCTTT. Residues: CSVEERGQEITEAFF.